Below are 25 T cell receptor beta chains sequenced from a single sample in a study of cytomegalovirus exposure and HLA in healthy donors. Vbeta (60) and Jbeta (13) primers were used in the PCR. Clones were read by immunoSEQ multiplex PCR, and TCRdb kept only the in-frame ones, dropping some. The sample records roughly 100,000 clones, 65% to 90% being singletons. The sequenced sample was PBMCs. These receptors all come from a man aged 25-45 years in good health and CMV-seropositive.

The chain couples TRBV5-4 to TRBJ2-5, with TRBD2 matching 14 bases. The CDR3 has 17 amino acids. The J segment lost 3 bases and the V segment lost 0 bases, leaving 4 bases of the junction unmatched. Germline V gene data show CDR1 as SGHNT and CDR2 as YYREEE (reference sequence). CDR3 loop: CASSLEGLAGVEETQYF. CDR3 DNA sequence: TGTGCCAGCAGCTTGGAGGGACTAGCGGGGGTTGAAGAGACCCAGTACTTC.

The chain carries TRBV6-5 and TRBJ2-2, with 10 positions matching TRBD1. Germline loops: CDR1 MNHEY, CDR2 SVGAGI. V shed 5 bases, J shed 5 bases, and the junction held 5 bases outside the gene matches. The CDR3 is 15 residues long. The CDR3 sequence: CASSPRQGATGELFF. The CDR3 nucleotides are TGTGCCAGCAGTCCTCGACAGGGGGCGACCGGGGAGCTGTTTTTT.

The gene calls are TRBV2 and TRBJ2-3, with a possible D match to TRBD2 (6 bases). There are 12 residues in the CDR3. CDR1 is SNHLY and CDR2 is FYNNEI in the germline V gene. V was pared by 6 bases and J by 3 bases, with 7 bases between. CDR3 residues: CASRGGTDTQYF. The CDR3 DNA sequence: TGTGCCAGCAGGGGAGGAACAGATACGCAGTATTTT.

This clone was found once. This sequence joins TRBV4-1 and TRBJ2-2; 10 bases are shared with TRBD2. Germline CDR1 is MGHRA and CDR2 is YSYEKL. V trimming: 4 bases; J trimming: 4 bases; junction bases outside the gene matches: 3. CDR3 length equals 15 residues. The CDR3 DNA is TGCGCCAGCAGCCCCGGACTAGCGGCCACCGGGGAGCTGTTTTTT. Protein sequence: CASSPGLAATGELFF.

The gene calls are TRBV11-1 and TRBJ1-2; 10 bases agree with TRBD1. V dropped 6 bases and J dropped 8; count of bases not matched to a gene: 3. This CDR3 has 12 residues. The germline gives CDR1 SGHAT, CDR2 FQDESV (reference sequence). CDR3 in DNA: TGTGCCAGCAGGGGACAGGGGCACGGCTACACCTTC. This codes for CASRGQGHGYTF.

The chain uses TRBV7-8 and TRBJ1-2; 7 bases map to TRBD1. The CDR3 loop spans 13 amino acids. Looked up from germline, CDR1 is SGHVS and CDR2 is FQNEAQ. The V gene end was trimmed by 8 bases and the J gene end by 3 bases; junction bases not matched to a gene: 6. CDR3 residues: CASGTGQDYGYTF. In DNA, the CDR3 is TGTGCCAGCGGAACCGGACAGGACTATGGCTACACCTTC.

The chain joins TRBV13 to TRBJ2-7, with 9 nucleotides matching TRBD2. V was pared by 5 bases and J by 1 base, with 12 bases of the junction left unmatched. The CDR3 is 17 amino acids. CDR1 is PRHDT and CDR2 is FYEKMQ in the germline V gene (reference sequence). Here the CDR3 DNA reads TGTGCCAGCAGCGGAACTTCGTCTAGCGGGGCATCCTACGAGCAGTACTTC. It encodes CASSGTSSSGASYEQYF.

The J gene is TRBJ2-2, the V gene TRBV5-1, with TRBD1 matching 8 bases. CDR1 is SGHRS, CDR2 YFSETQ, per germline. CDR3 size: 14 residues. V was clipped by 4 bases and J by 5 bases; unmatched bases: 4. CDR3 protein: CASSGGQATGELFF. Written as DNA, the CDR3 is TGCGCCAGCAGCGGGGGACAGGCTACCGGGGAGCTGTTTTTT.

The chain couples TRBV19 to TRBJ2-5; 7 bases map to TRBD2. V lost 4 bases, J lost 0 bases, and 8 bases stayed unmatched. The CDR3 has 16 amino acids. Looked up from germline, CDR1 is LNHDA and CDR2 is SQIVND (reference sequence). In DNA, the CDR3 is TGTGCCAGTAGTACCTGGGGGGGGGTTTACCAAGAGACCCAGTACTTC. This encodes CASSTWGGVYQETQYF.

The rearrangement links TRBV6-1 to TRBJ1-1, with TRBD1 matching 8 bases. Per germline, CDR1 MNHNS and CDR2 SASEGT. The V and J ends lost 4 bases and 0 bases, in that order; junction bases with no gene match: 13. The CDR3 runs 18 residues. CDR3 amino acids: CASSGRTGSAVMNTEAFF. In nucleotides, the CDR3 is TGTGCCAGCAGTGGCCGGACAGGGTCCGCCGTGATGAACACTGAAGCTTTCTTT.

The chain couples TRBV6-5 to TRBJ1-2; D gene ambiguous. From germline, CDR1 is MNHEY and CDR2 SVGAGI. This CDR3 contains 14 residues. V was trimmed by 8 bases and J by 4 bases, leaving 17 bases between them. CDR3 sequence: CASGGLTTAYGYTF. CDR3 DNA sequence: TGTGCCAGCGGAGGACTGACGACCGCCTATGGCTACACCTTC.

This chain joins TRBV4-1 and TRBJ1-2; TRBD1 might be the D (6 bases). The germline V gene encodes CDR1 MGHRA and CDR2 YSYEKL. Trimming pared 1 base from V and 4 bases from J, leaving 13 bases between. This CDR3 is 15 amino acids long. The CDR3 sequence: CASSQGGPDLYGYTF. Written as DNA, the CDR3 is TGCGCCAGCAGCCAAGGGGGGCCAGACCTCTATGGCTACACCTTC.

The chain has TRBV5-4 and TRBJ2-7, with TRBD1 identical over 10 bases. This CDR3 has 14 residues. Germline values: CDR1 SGHNT, CDR2 YYREEE (reference sequence). V shed 4 bases, J shed 6 bases, and the junction held 7 bases outside the gene matches. The CDR3: CASSGDRGQGEQYF. CDR3 nucleotides: TGTGCCAGCAGCGGCGACAGGGGGCAGGGCGAGCAGTACTTC.

The chain carries TRBV28 and TRBJ2-1, with TRBD1 identical over 7 bases. V was clipped by 6 bases and J by 2 bases; unmatched bases: 10. This CDR3 is 16 amino acids long. Germline assignment: CDR1 MDHEN and CDR2 SYDVKM. The chain's CDR3 is CASSLRQGTTYNEQFF. DNA of the CDR3: TGTGCCAGCAGCCTCCGACAGGGCACAACCTACAATGAGCAGTTCTTC.

The rearrangement links TRBV19 to TRBJ1-5; a weak D match, TRBD1 (5 bases). CDR3 length equals 15 residues. Germline lookup yields CDR1 LNHDA and CDR2 SQIVND (reference sequence). V gave up 1 base and J gave up 7 bases, with 14 bases separating them. DNA for the CDR3: TGTGCCAGTAGTATAGGAGGCGGGGGAAGACAGCCCCAGCATTTT. It yields the protein CASSIGGGGRQPQHF.

V usage is TRBV19 and J usage is TRBJ2-2; 8 positions match TRBD2. J gave up 0 bases and V 5 bases, and 8 bases lay outside the gene matches. This CDR3 is 17 amino acids long. Germline assignment: CDR1 LNHDA and CDR2 SQIVND (reference sequence). The CDR3 DNA reads TGTGCCAGTAGTCCTCGAGCGGGGGCTTCGAACACCGGGGAGCTGTTTTTT. This encodes CASSPRAGASNTGELFF.

Ten or more counts support this clone. The V and J genes are TRBV6-4 and TRBJ2-3; 7 bases fit TRBD1. Germline V lookup: CDR1 MRHNA, CDR2 SNTAGT. The CDR3 covers 14 residues. J lost 1 base, V lost 2 bases, and 0 bases had no gene match. CDR3 protein: CASSDGTGTDTQYF. The DNA for the CDR3 is TGTGCCAGCAGTGACGGGACAGGCACAGATACGCAGTATTTT.

V is TRBV6-1 and J is TRBJ2-1, with D maybe TRBD1 (5 bases). The CDR3 extends over 15 amino acids. Trimming left V 3 bases short and J 2 bases short, with 11 bases between. Germline loops: CDR1 MNHNS, CDR2 SASEGT. The CDR3 protein is CASSESGFTYNEQFF. The CDR3 DNA sequence: TGTGCCAGCAGTGAGTCAGGGTTTACCTACAATGAGCAGTTCTTC.

This chain uses TRBV2 with TRBJ1-1; 9 positions match TRBD1. V lost 2 bases and J lost 9; bases outside the gene matches: 7. CDR3 size: 14 residues. Germline lookup yields CDR1 SNHLY and CDR2 FYNNEI. The CDR3: CASSELTGQGKAFF. CDR3 nucleotide sequence: TGTGCCAGCAGTGAACTAACGGGACAGGGCAAAGCTTTCTTT.

The chain uses TRBV2 and TRBJ2-7; D is uncertain. V was shortened by 2 bases and J by 3 bases, with 14 bases between the two germline ends. The length of the CDR3 is 15 residues. Germline V gene lookup returns CDR1 SNHLY and CDR2 FYNNEI. The CDR3 sequence: CASSESPGSGYEQYF. As DNA, the CDR3 is TGTGCCAGCAGTGAAAGCCCCGGATCGGGCTACGAGCAGTACTTC.

This chain links TRBV28 with TRBJ1-5, with 7 bases fitting TRBD1. The junction had 12 bases not matched to a gene; V was cut back by 3 bases and J by 4 bases. CDR1 and CDR2 (germline): MDHEN, SYDVKM. The CDR3 contains 17 residues. In nucleotides, the CDR3 is TGTGCCAGCAGTTTGAGAGTCGGCAGGGGGTTGAATCAGCCCCAGCATTTT. Amino acid sequence: CASSLRVGRGLNQPQHF.

This clone was counted a few times. V and J are TRBV6-5 and TRBJ2-2, with D possibly being TRBD1 (6 bases). Germline-derived CDR1 and CDR2 are MNHEY and SVGAGI. Trimming cost V 11 bases and J 4 bases, with 14 bases left between them. The CDR3 extends over 13 amino acids. CDR3 in DNA: TGTGCCGGACATCTACAGGGCACCGGGGAGCTGTTTTTT. Translation: CAGHLQGTGELFF.

The chain employs TRBV4-2 and TRBJ1-2; 9 nucleotides align to TRBD1. This CDR3 has 18 residues. Germline V gene data show CDR1 as LGHNA and CDR2 as YNFKEQ. The ends lost 0 bases at V and 0 bases at J; junction bases unmatched: 8. The CDR3 region is CASSQEGTGLFPNYGYTF. As DNA, the CDR3 is TGTGCCAGCAGCCAAGAGGGGACAGGGTTATTTCCTAACTATGGCTACACCTTC.

The chain links TRBV7-2 to TRBJ1-2; TRBD1 aligns across 9 bases. The CDR3 contains 13 residues. The germline V gene has CDR1 SGHTA and CDR2 FQGNSA. V lost 3 bases to trimming and J lost 7 bases; unmatched junction nucleotides: 3. The CDR3 nucleotides are TGTGCCAGCAGCTTTACAGGGGGCTCTGGCTACACCTTC. It is translated as CASSFTGGSGYTF.

This clone has a handful of counts. The chain combines TRBV10-3 with TRBJ2-1; TRBD1 might be the D (6 bases). CDR3 length: 17 residues. Germline assignment: CDR1 ENHRY and CDR2 SYGVKD. V lost 5 bases and J lost 5, with 22 bases in between. CDR3 coding DNA: TGTGCCATCAGTTTCTCACAGGGATCAGGAGACAACAATGAGCAGTTCTTC. Its translation: CAISFSQGSGDNNEQFF.